This is a list of T cell receptor beta chains from one sample in a study of human T cells and chemical hapten exposure. TCRdb ran MiXCR on the RACE reads and lists one entry per CDR3 protein. The sample carries approximately 370,000 distinct CDR3 sequences, about 5% recorded once. The sequencing here drew on whole blood, taken in connection with sensitization to the hapten diphenylcyclopropenone (DPC). The receptors originated from a woman aged 18-29 years with alopecia areata. Some clones in this sample may be carry-over from other donors' samples. CDR3s include the opening cysteine and the closing phenylalanine or tryptophan. D genes are given only for firm matches. Not all rows give a size; the values are once, few, many and, for expanded clones, a class.

j_call clone_size d_call v_call cdr3_nt cdr3_aa
TRBJ2-7 many TRBD1 TRBV6-5 TGTGCCAGCAGGACAGACAGGGGAACCTCCTACGAGCAGTACTTC CASRTDRGTSYEQYF
TRBJ2-5 few TRBD2 TRBV7-2 TGTGCCAGCAGCTTATACGGGGGGGAGACCCAGTACTTC CASSLYGGETQYF
TRBJ2-2 many TRBD2 TRBV6-2/TRBV6-3 TGTGCCAGCGACAAGCGGGGGGGCCGAGGGGAGCTGTTTTTT CASDKRGGRGELFF
TRBJ2-3 . TRBD2 TRBV6-2/TRBV6-3 TGTGCCAGCAGTTCAACTAGCGGGGGGACCCCCCCAGATACGCAGTATTTT CASSSTSGGTPPDTQYF
TRBJ2-5 many TRBD2 TRBV15 TGTGCCACCAGCAGAGATGGGGGGGACCAAGAGACCCAGTACTTC CATSRDGGDQETQYF
TRBJ1-2 few TRBD1 TRBV5-6 TGTGCCAGCAGCTTTGGCCCCCAGGGGGGCTATGGCTACACCTTC CASSFGPQGGYGYTF
TRBJ2-5 many . TRBV29-1 TGCAGCGTATACTTCGGGAGCCGACAAGAGACCCAGTACTTC CSVYFGSRQETQYF
TRBJ2-3 many TRBD2 TRBV5-1 TGCGCCAGCAGAGCTACTAGCGGGATCACAGATACGCAGTATTTT CASRATSGITDTQYF
TRBJ2-2 . . TRBV7-9 TGTGCCAGCAGCTTAAGGGGGTCGAGCGGGGAGCTGTTTTTT CASSLRGSSGELFF
TRBJ1-6 many . TRBV7-8 TGTGCCAGCAGCACCGAGACAGGCCTGGCCTATAATTCACCCCTCCACTTT CASSTETGLAYNSPLHF
TRBJ1-6 . . TRBV6-6 TGTGCCAGCAGGCAGGTCAGGACAAATTCACCCCTCCACTTT CASRQVRTNSPLHF
TRBJ2-2 . . TRBV7-9 TGTGCCAGCAGCTTAAGGAAGGGGCCAAGGGGCACCGGGGAGCTGTTTTTT CASSLRKGPRGTGELFF